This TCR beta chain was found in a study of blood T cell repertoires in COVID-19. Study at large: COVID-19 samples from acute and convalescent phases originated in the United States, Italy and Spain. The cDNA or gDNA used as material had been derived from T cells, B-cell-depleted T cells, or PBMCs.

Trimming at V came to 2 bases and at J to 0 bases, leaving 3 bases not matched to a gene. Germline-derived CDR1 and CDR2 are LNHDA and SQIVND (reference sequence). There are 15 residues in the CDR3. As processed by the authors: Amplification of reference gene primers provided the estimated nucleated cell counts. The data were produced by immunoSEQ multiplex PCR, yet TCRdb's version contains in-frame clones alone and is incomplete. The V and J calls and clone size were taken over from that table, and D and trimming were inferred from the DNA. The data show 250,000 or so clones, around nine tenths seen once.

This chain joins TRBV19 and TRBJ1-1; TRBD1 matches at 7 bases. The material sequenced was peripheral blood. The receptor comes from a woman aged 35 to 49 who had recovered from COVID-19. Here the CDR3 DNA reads TGTGCCAGTAGTATACATGGACAGGTGAACACTGAAGCTTTCTTT. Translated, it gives CASSIHGQVNTEAFF.